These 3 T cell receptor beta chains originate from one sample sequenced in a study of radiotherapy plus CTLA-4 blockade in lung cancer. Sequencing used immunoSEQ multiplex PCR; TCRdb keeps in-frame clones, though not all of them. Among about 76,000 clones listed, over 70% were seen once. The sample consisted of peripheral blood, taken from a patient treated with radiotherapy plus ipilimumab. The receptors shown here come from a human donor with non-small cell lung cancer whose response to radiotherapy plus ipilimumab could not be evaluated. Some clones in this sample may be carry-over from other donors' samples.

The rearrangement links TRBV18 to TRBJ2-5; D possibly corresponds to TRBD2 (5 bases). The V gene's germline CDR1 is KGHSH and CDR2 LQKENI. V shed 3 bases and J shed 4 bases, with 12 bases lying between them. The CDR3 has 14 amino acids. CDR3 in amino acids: CASSPSASRETQYF. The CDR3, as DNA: TGTGCCAGCTCACCGTCCGCTAGCAGAGAGACCCAGTACTTC.

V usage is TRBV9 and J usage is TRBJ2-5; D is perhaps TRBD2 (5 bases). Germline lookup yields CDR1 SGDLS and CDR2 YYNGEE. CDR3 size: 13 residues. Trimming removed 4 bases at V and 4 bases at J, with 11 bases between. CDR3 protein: CASSPGGRETQYF. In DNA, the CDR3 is TGTGCCAGCAGCCCCGGCGGGCGAGAGACCCAGTACTTC.

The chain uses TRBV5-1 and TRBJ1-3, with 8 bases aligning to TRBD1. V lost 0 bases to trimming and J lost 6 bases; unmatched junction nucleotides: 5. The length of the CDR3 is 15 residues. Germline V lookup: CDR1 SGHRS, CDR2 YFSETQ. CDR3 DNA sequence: TGCGCCAGCAGCTTGGCCCCAGGGGGCGAAAACACCATATATTTT. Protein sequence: CASSLAPGGENTIYF.